Listed here is a single T cell receptor (beta chain). Its antigen remains unknown. The data derive from a study of cytomegalovirus exposure and HLA in healthy donors. Study results and limitations: Most TCR sequences were uncommon, yet certain public TCRs appeared in many donors.

Germline V gene lookup returns CDR1 GTSNPN and CDR2 SVGIG (reference sequence). Between the trimmed V and J ends, which lost 5 bases and 8 bases, there was a span of 6 bases. This CDR3 contains 10 residues. The assay was immunoSEQ multiplex PCR, and TCRdb's table has in-frame clones only and misses some. This table has 110,000 to 150,000 clones, roughly 88% appearing once. The receptor comes from a woman aged 18-29 years in good health and CMV-seropositive. The sample consisted of PBMCs. The rearrangement links TRBV30 to TRBJ2-2; D uncertain. CDR3 coding DNA: TGTGCCTGGGAACGGGGGGAGCTGTTTTTT. It translates to CAWERGELFF.